The 9 T cell receptor beta chains presented below share a single source sample, sequenced in a study of T cells in Graves' hyperthyroidism and ophthalmopathy. From RNA transcripts, TCR beta CDR3 regions were amplified. TCR CDR3 underwent first-round RT-PCR with the HTBI primer set. TCRdb ran MiXCR on the multiplex PCR reads and lists one entry per CDR3 protein. The data show under 550,000 distinct CDR3 sequences, about 20% seen once. Material: blood. Receptors were obtained from a man in his forties with Graves' ophthalmopathy.

V and J are TRBV11-2 and TRBJ2-1, with TRBD2 identical over 12 bases. Germline values: CDR1 SGHAT, CDR2 FQNNGV. V shed 1 base, J shed 4 bases, and the junction held 2 bases outside the gene matches. The CDR3 runs 16 residues. In nucleotides, the CDR3 is TGTGCCAGCAGCTTAGGGACTAGCGGGATATACAATGAGCAGTTCTTC. Amino acids: CASSLGTSGIYNEQFF.

The chain recombines TRBV10-1 with TRBJ2-2; D tentatively fits TRBD1 or TRBD2 (5 bases each). The CDR3 is made up of 14 amino acids. The germline V gene has CDR1 WNHNN and CDR2 SYGVQD (reference sequence). V was cut by 8 bases and J by 4 bases, with 14 bases left in between. The CDR3 sequence is CASAPARGTGELFF. In DNA, the CDR3 is TGCGCCAGCGCCCCGGCGAGGGGCACCGGGGAGCTGTTTTTT.

This clonotype was detected many times. V and J are TRBV24-1 and TRBJ2-2; possibly TRBD2 for D (6 bases). The CDR3 loop spans 14 amino acids. V lost 3 bases to trimming and J lost 7 bases, with 11 bases between them. Germline V CDR1 and CDR2: KGHDR, SFDVKD. This CDR3 reads CATSDRLVSGELFF. As DNA, the CDR3 is TGTGCCACCAGTGATCGACTAGTCAGCGGGGAGCTGTTTTTT.

The CDR3: CASSVREGGSQETQYF. The CDR3 DNA sequence: TGTGCCAGCAGCGTCAGAGAGGGGGGAAGTCAAGAGACCCAGTACTTC. The chain recombines TRBV9 with TRBJ2-5; D is tentatively TRBD1 or TRBD2 (6 bases each). CDR1 SGDLS and CDR2 YYNGEE come from the germline V gene. The CDR3 length is 16 residues. Trimming removed 2 bases at V and 2 bases at J, with 16 bases between.

The V call is TRBV2, the J call TRBJ2-2; perhaps TRBD1 as D (6 bases). Trimming left V 7 bases short and J 0 bases short, with 12 bases between. Germline values: CDR1 SNHLY, CDR2 FYNNEI. This CDR3 spans 15 amino acids. CDR3 sequence reads: CASTQGITNTGELFF. CDR3 coding DNA: TGTGCCAGCACACAGGGTATAACGAACACCGGGGAGCTGTTTTTT.

V is TRBV18 and J is TRBJ2-3; D uncertain. V lost 0 bases, J lost 4 bases, and 8 bases lay in between. Germline V gives CDR1 KGHSH, CDR2 LQKENI. There are 14 residues in the CDR3. CDR3 sequence (DNA): TGTGCCAGCTCACCACCGAATACGGCAGATACGCAGTATTTT. It encodes CASSPPNTADTQYF. Full variable domain (remainder filled in from reference TRBV18 and TRBJ2-3): NAGVMQNPRHLVRRRGQEARLRCSPMKGHSHVYWYRQLPEEGLKFMVYLQKENIIDESGMPKERFSAEFPKEGPSILRIQQVVRGDSAAYFCASSPPNTADTQYFGPGTRLTVL.

Here the CDR3 reads CASSRDRGHQPQHF. DNA of the CDR3: TGTGCCAGTAGTAGGGACAGGGGGCATCAGCCCCAGCATTTT. This chain uses TRBV19 with TRBJ1-5; 12 positions match TRBD1. V shed 4 bases and J 5 bases; nucleotides not matched to a gene: 0. CDR1 is LNHDA, CDR2 SQIVND, per germline (reference sequence). The CDR3 sequence is 14 residues long.

This clonotype was seen many times. The genes are TRBV7-2 and TRBJ2-3; 8 nucleotides agree with TRBD2. The V gene's germline CDR1 is SGHTA and CDR2 FQGNSA. The J segment lost 1 base and the V segment lost 2 bases, leaving 17 bases of the junction unmatched. CDR3 length: 20 amino acids. CDR3 bases: TGTGCCAGCAGCTTATATCGGGATTTTCTTAGCGGGAAAGGCACAGATACGCAGTATTTT. It encodes CASSLYRDFLSGKGTDTQYF.

The chain combines TRBV5-1 with TRBJ2-7, with 8 bases that match TRBD2. This CDR3 has 14 residues. With V trimmed by 1 base and J by 5 bases, 5 bases remained unmatched. CDR1 and CDR2 from the germline V gene are SGHRS and YFSETQ. As DNA, the CDR3 is TGCGCCAGCAGCTTGCCTAGCGGGTACCACGAGCAGTACTTC. Encoded protein: CASSLPSGYHEQYF.